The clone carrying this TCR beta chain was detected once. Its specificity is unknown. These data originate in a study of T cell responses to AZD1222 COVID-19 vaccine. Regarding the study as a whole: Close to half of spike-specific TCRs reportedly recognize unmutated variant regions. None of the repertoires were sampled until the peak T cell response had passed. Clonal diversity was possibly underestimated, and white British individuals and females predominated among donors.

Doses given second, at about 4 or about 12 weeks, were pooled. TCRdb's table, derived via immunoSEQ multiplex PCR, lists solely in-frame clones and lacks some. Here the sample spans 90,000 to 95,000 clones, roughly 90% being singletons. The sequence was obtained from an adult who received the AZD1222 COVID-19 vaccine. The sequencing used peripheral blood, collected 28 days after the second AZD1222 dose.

CDR3 sequence: CASGLDLMRTGELFF. The CDR3, as DNA: TGTGCTAGTGGTTTGGATCTTATGCGAACCGGGGAGCTGTTTTTT. This sequence joins TRBV12-5 and TRBJ2-2; D gene unclear. V was pared by 1 base and J by 5 bases, with 11 bases between. This CDR3 has 15 residues. Germline V gives CDR1 LGHNT, CDR2 FRNRAP.